The sequence of this TCR beta chain was determined in a study of T cell repertoires in cytomegalovirus infection. The CDR3 loop spans 18 amino acids. J gave up 4 bases and V 0 bases, and 15 bases lay outside the gene matches. Germline CDR1 is DFQATT and CDR2 is SNEGSKA (reference sequence). TCRdb re-derived calls from the reads in MiXCR, one entry per CDR3 protein. The top ten clones hold roughly 2.9% of a sample with some 680,000 distinct CDR3 sequences, 35% to 45% of them seen once. The V call is TRBV20-1, the J call TRBJ1-5; TRBD1 agrees at 7 bases. The sequence was collected from a human donor in good health (CMV status not recorded). Some clones in this sample may be carry-over from other donors' samples. The sample comprised PBMCs. CDR3 nucleotide sequence: TGCAGTGCTAGAGATCAAGGGAGAGGACAGGTCGGAAATCAGCCCCAGCATTTT. Amino acid sequence: CSARDQGRGQVGNQPQHF.